Below are 22 T cell receptor beta chains sequenced from a single sample in a study of blood T cell repertoires in COVID-19. The method was immunoSEQ multiplex PCR; TCRdb's version includes in-frame clones alone and lacks a portion of them. Of about 670,000 clones in the sample, 85% to 90% are singletons; the top ten hold roughly 0.25%. The sequenced sample was peripheral blood. Every receptor here comes from a woman in her late teens or twenties with acute or convalescent COVID-19.

This clone came up a few times. V and J are TRBV6-5 and TRBJ1-3; a possible D gene is TRBD1 (5 bases). Germline V gene lookup returns CDR1 MNHEY and CDR2 SVGAGI. Trimming took off 2 bases at V and 2 bases at J, with 13 bases between the two ends. CDR3 length equals 16 residues. The CDR3 here is CASSYKPDSPGNTIYF. The CDR3 DNA reads TGTGCCAGCAGTTACAAGCCCGACAGTCCTGGAAACACCATATATTTT.

Concerning this clone: This specimen includes other DNA sequences encoding the same CDR3. This chain joins TRBV4-1 and TRBJ1-5, with D unclear. This CDR3 spans 13 amino acids. Trimming removed 1 base at V and 7 bases at J, with 8 bases between. The germline gives CDR1 MGHRA, CDR2 YSYEKL. The CDR3 spells CASSQGGSQPQHF. CDR3 sequence (DNA): TGCGCCAGCAGCCAAGGCGGATCGCAGCCCCAGCATTTT.

The V gene is TRBV7-3, the J gene TRBJ2-7, with D hard to call. CDR3 length: 15 residues. Between the trimmed V and J ends, which lost 2 bases and 2 bases, there was a span of 13 bases. In germline, CDR1 is SGHTA, CDR2 FQGTGA. The CDR3 DNA reads TGTGCCAGCAGCTTATATCCTAACAGCCCCTACGAGCAGTACTTC. It translates to CASSLYPNSPYEQYF. The entire variable domain, with the rest obtained from reference TRBV7-3 and TRBJ2-7, is as follows: GAGVSQTPSNKVTEKGKYVELRCDPISGHTALYWYRQSLGQGPEFLIYFQGTGAADDSGLPNDRFFAVRPEGSVSTLKIQRTERGDSAVYLCASSLYPNSPYEQYFGPGTRLTVT.

The sample holds one count of this clone. The gene calls are TRBV7-3 and TRBJ1-3, with D uncertain. Trimming removed 0 bases at V and 4 bases at J, with 10 bases between. Germline V gives CDR1 SGHTA, CDR2 FQGTGA. CDR3 length equals 15 residues. CDR3 bases: TGTGCCAGCAGCTTAACGGGAGGGATCGGAAACACCATATATTTT. The encoded protein is CASSLTGGIGNTIYF.

This clone was seen a single time. The V gene is TRBV3-1 (or the pseudogene TRBV3-2), the J gene TRBJ2-1; D gene ambiguous. V was pared by 1 base and J by 5 bases, with 15 bases between. The V gene's germline CDR1 is LGHDT and CDR2 YNNKEL (reference sequence). CDR3 length equals 16 residues. The CDR3 loop is CASSQGWLGLHNEQFF. The CDR3 region has the DNA TGTGCCAGCAGCCAAGGTTGGTTGGGCCTACACAATGAGCAGTTCTTC.

This rearrangement joins TRBV19 to TRBJ1-2; the match to TRBD1 covers 9 bases. From germline, CDR1 is LNHDA and CDR2 SQIVND (reference sequence). V lost 7 bases and J lost 4; bases outside the gene matches: 7. The CDR3 is 14 amino acids. Here the CDR3 DNA reads TGTGCCAGTACCCCAGCGGGACAGGGCTATGGCTACACCTTC. This translates into CASTPAGQGYGYTF.

This chain connects TRBV7-2 to TRBJ2-3; 13 bases line up with TRBD2. The CDR3 has 17 amino acids. Trimming took 2 bases from V and 1 from J; bases not matched to a gene: 3. Germline CDR1 is SGHTA and CDR2 is FQGNSA. The CDR3 DNA is TGTGCCAGCAGCTTAAGGGGACTAGCGGGGCGCACAGATACGCAGTATTTT. Translation: CASSLRGLAGRTDTQYF.

V and J are TRBV21-1 and TRBJ2-7; TRBD1, as called in the table, went unchecked against the DNA. TRBV21-1 is given as a pseudogene. The CDR3 consists of 15 residues. CDR3 sequence (DNA): TGTGCCAGCAGAACAGGGGGGGGAAGCACGTACGAGCAGTACTTC. Its protein is CASRTGGGSTYEQYF.

The rearrangement links TRBV4-3 to TRBJ1-5, with TRBD1 as a possible D gene (6 bases). The germline gives CDR1 LGHNA, CDR2 YSLEER. Trimming left V 2 bases short and J 7 bases short, with 12 bases between. This CDR3 has 14 amino acids. This chain's CDR3 is CASSQRGGDQPQHF. DNA for the CDR3: TGCGCCAGCAGCCAAAGGGGGGGGGACCAGCCCCAGCATTTT.

A few counts support this clone. This chain joins TRBV30 and TRBJ2-5, with 7 bases fitting TRBD2. The CDR3 has 12 residues. The junction had 3 bases not matched to a gene; V was cut back by 3 bases and J by 5 bases. CDR1 and CDR2 (germline): GTSNPN, SVGIG (reference sequence). This CDR3 reads CAWRLGGETQYF. The CDR3 DNA is TGTGCCTGGAGGCTCGGGGGGGAGACCCAGTACTTC.

This chain connects TRBV5-6 to TRBJ2-3; a weak D match, TRBD1 (6 bases). The V gene's germline CDR1 is SGHDT and CDR2 YYEEEE. The CDR3 sequence is 17 residues long. V was clipped by 1 base and J by 1 base, with 16 bases between them. The CDR3 reads CASSLRTVVYGTDTQYF. As DNA, the CDR3 is TGTGCCAGCAGCTTGAGGACAGTCGTCTATGGCACAGATACGCAGTATTTT.

The chain has TRBV5-5 and TRBJ1-4, with 9 bases aligning to TRBD1. Germline CDR1 SGHKS, CDR2 YYEKEE (reference sequence). This CDR3 has 15 amino acids. J was trimmed by 8 bases and V by 3 bases; bases with no gene match: 8. This CDR3 reads CASSWGDREGEKLFF. In DNA, the CDR3 is TGTGCCAGCAGCTGGGGGGACAGGGAAGGGGAAAAACTGTTTTTT.

V usage is TRBV20-1 and J usage is TRBJ1-1; perhaps TRBD1 as D (6 bases). CDR3 length equals 8 residues. V was pared by 8 bases and J by 10 bases, with 8 bases between. Germline V lookup: CDR1 DFQATT, CDR2 SNEGSKA (reference sequence). As DNA, the CDR3 is TGCAGTACAGGGATAGCTTTCTTT. It translates to CSTGIAFF.

The chain employs TRBV3-1 (or the pseudogene TRBV3-2) and TRBJ1-3; TRBD1 might be the D (6 bases). The germline V gene has CDR1 LGHDT and CDR2 YNNKEL (reference sequence). The CDR3 runs to 16 residues. Deletions cut 3 bases from V and 0 bases from J, with 12 bases between. CDR3 sequence (DNA): TGTGCCAGCAGCCACACACAGGGTTACTCTGGAAACACCATATATTTT. Amino acids: CASSHTQGYSGNTIYF.

J is TRBJ1-1 and V is TRBV7-2; no clear D gene. CDR1 is SGHTA and CDR2 is FQGNSA in the germline V gene. V gave up 1 base and J gave up 0 bases, with 6 bases separating them. CDR3 size: 14 residues. The CDR3 DNA sequence: TGTGCCAGCAGCTTAGGCCACATGAACACTGAAGCTTTCTTT. This codes for CASSLGHMNTEAFF.

The chain recombines TRBV6-5 with TRBJ1-4; 7 nucleotides align to TRBD1. V lost 3 bases and J lost 6; bases outside the gene matches: 4. The CDR3 loop spans 14 amino acids. The germline V gene has CDR1 MNHEY and CDR2 SVGAGI. CDR3 in amino acids: CASSYHTGDEKLFF. DNA of the CDR3: TGTGCCAGCAGTTATCACACAGGGGATGAAAAACTGTTTTTT.

The genes are TRBV23-1 and TRBJ1-2; D unresolved. TRBV23-1 is an open reading frame, and its role is uncertain. V was trimmed by 8 bases and J by 4 bases, leaving 5 bases between them. The CDR3 has 10 residues. The CDR3 nucleotides read TGCGCCAGCGGCAGCTATGGCTACACCTTC. It codes for CASGSYGYTF.

The rearrangement links TRBV5-1 to TRBJ1-1; the D is unclear. This CDR3 comprises 14 residues. V lost 5 bases and J 5 bases, leaving 16 bases between the germline ends. The germline gives CDR1 SGHRS, CDR2 YFSETQ. DNA of the CDR3: TGCGCCAGCAGTCCCGGGCGGGGTTGGACTGAAGCTTTCTTT. This codes for CASSPGRGWTEAFF.

This clone came up once. The chain joins TRBV7-9 to TRBJ1-2; D may be TRBD1 (6 bases). Deletions cut 1 base from V and 4 bases from J, with 16 bases between. This CDR3 contains 16 residues. The germline V gene encodes CDR1 SEHNR and CDR2 FQNEAQ (reference sequence). CDR3 protein: CASSLVWRGAPYGYTF. CDR3 DNA sequence: TGTGCCAGCAGCTTAGTGTGGCGGGGGGCTCCCTATGGCTACACCTTC.

A single count supports this clone. The rearrangement joins TRBV29-1 to TRBJ1-2; TRBD1 is a possible D gene (6 bases). CDR3 size: 12 residues. Germline V gives CDR1 SQVTM, CDR2 ANQGSEA. The germline V and J ends were trimmed by 4 bases and 5 bases, with 11 bases remaining between them. The CDR3 sequence is CSVGDTEYGYTF. The CDR3 nucleotides read TGCAGCGTTGGGGACACCGAGTATGGCTACACCTTC.

In this sample, this clone turned up once. This chain uses TRBV24-1 with TRBJ1-2; 10 bases line up with TRBD1. The ends lost 4 bases at V and 8 bases at J; junction bases unmatched: 9. The germline V gene encodes CDR1 KGHDR and CDR2 SFDVKD. The CDR3 contains 15 residues. CDR3: CATSDPGQGIHGYTF. In DNA form, the CDR3 reads TGTGCCACCAGTGACCCGGGACAGGGGATACACGGCTACACCTTC.

As for this clone: An end of the junction differs from the germline gene, which may be a read error. This rearrangement joins TRBV7-2 to TRBJ2-2; unclear D gene. The CDR3 spans 15 residues. CDR1 and CDR2 from the germline V gene are SGHTA and FQGNSA. Here the CDR3 reads CASSLGPRWTGELFF. The CDR3 coding sequence is TGTGCCAGCAGTTTAGGGCCCAGGTGGACCGGGGAGCTGTTTTTT.